This T cell receptor (beta chain) came from a study of neurological immune-mediated disorders. This CDR3 contains 11 residues. The V end was cut by 5 bases, the J end by 5 bases, with 8 bases between. Germline values: CDR1 SGHRS, CDR2 YFSETQ. Synthesis of cDNA used 5'RACE (with 10-nucleotide random UMIs). TCRdb passed the 5' RACE reads through MiXCR, listing each CDR3 protein once. The profile shows 55,000 or so distinct CDR3 sequences, about 4% of them singletons. Whole-study findings and limits: Patients with HTLV-1-associated myelopathy had the highest level of TCR clonal expansion, whereas patients with multiple sclerosis had the lowest level, falling beneath the level found in healthy controls. The multiple sclerosis repertoire cluster was associated with no clinical or MRI feature.

Many counts were recorded for this clonotype. Its target is unknown. Material for sequencing was CD4+ T cells from blood. The rearrangement links TRBV5-1 to TRBJ2-7; D uncertain. The clonotype originates from a middle-aged woman with multiple sclerosis. In DNA, the CDR3 is TGCGCCAGCAGGATGCCCCACGAGCAGTACTTC. As protein: CASRMPHEQYF.